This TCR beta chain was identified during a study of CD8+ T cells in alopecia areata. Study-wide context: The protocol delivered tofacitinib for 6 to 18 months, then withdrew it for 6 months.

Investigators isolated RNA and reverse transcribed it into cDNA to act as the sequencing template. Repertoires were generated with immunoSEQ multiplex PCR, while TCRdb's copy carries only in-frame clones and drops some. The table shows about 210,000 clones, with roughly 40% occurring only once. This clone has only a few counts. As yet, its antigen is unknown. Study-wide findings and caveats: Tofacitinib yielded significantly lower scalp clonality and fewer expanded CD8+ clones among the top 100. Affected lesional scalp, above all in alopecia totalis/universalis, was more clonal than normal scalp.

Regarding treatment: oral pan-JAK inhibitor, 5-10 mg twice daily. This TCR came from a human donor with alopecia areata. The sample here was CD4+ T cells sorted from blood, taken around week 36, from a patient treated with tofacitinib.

The CDR3 protein is CASSSASSYNEQFF. The CDR3 region has the DNA TGTGCCAGCAGCTCGGCCTCCTCCTACAATGAGCAGTTCTTC. J is TRBJ2-1 and V is TRBV11-2; D is unclear. The CDR3 has 14 residues. Germline CDR1 and CDR2: SGHAT and FQNNGV. V gave up 4 bases and J gave up 0 bases, with 7 bases separating them.